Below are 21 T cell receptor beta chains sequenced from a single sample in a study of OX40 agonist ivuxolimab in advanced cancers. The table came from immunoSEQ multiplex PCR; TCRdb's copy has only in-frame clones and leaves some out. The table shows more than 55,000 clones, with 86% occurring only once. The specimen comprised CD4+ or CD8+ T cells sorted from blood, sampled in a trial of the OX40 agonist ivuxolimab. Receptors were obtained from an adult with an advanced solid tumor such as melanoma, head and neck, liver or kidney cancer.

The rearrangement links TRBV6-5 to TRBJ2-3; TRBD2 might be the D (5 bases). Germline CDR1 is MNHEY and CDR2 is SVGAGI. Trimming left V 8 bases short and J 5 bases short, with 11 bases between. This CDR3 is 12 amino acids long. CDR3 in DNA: TGTGCCAGCCAGGCGGGTGGAGATACGCAGTATTTT. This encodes CASQAGGDTQYF.

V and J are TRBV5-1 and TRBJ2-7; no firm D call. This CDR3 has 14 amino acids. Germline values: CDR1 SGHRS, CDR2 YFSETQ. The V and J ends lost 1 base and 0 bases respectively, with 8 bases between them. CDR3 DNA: TGCGCCAGCAGCTTGATGCCAAGCTCCTACGAGCAGTACTTC. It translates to CASSLMPSSYEQYF.

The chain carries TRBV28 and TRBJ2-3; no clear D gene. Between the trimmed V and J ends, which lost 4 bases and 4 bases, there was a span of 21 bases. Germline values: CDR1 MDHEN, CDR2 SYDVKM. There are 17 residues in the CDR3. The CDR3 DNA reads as TGTGCCAGCAGTTCCCCCTCCGGGCCCCGAGCCCCAGATACGCAGTATTTT. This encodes CASSSPSGPRAPDTQYF.

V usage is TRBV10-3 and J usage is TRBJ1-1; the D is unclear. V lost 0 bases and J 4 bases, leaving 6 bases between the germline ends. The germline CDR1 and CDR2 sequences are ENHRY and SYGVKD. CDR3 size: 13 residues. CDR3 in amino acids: CAISESAVTEAFF. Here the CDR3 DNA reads TGTGCCATCAGTGAGTCCGCGGTCACTGAAGCTTTCTTT.

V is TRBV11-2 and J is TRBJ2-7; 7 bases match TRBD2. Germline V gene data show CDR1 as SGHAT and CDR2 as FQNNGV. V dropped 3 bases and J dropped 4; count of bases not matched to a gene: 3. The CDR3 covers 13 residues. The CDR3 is CASSLGGRYEQYF. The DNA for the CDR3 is TGTGCCAGCAGCTTGGGCGGGAGATACGAGCAGTACTTC.

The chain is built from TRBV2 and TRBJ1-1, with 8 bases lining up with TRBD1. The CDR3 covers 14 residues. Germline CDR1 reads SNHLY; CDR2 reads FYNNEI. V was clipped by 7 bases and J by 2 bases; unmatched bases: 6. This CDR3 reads CASTWTGPNTEAFF. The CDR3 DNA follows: TGTGCCAGCACCTGGACAGGGCCAAACACTGAAGCTTTCTTT.

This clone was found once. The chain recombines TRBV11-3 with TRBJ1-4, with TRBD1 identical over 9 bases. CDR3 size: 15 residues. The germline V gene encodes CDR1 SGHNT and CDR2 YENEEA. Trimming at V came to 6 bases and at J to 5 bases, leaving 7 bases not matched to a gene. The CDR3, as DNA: TGTGCCAGCAGTCGATCCGGGACAGGGAATGAAAAACTGTTTTTT. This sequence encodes CASSRSGTGNEKLFF.

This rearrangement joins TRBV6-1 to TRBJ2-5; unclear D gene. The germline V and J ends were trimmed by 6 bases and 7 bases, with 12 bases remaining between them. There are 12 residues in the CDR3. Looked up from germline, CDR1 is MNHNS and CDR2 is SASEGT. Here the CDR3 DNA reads TGTGCCAGCAGCAGTTACGTCGGGACCCAGTACTTC. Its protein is CASSSYVGTQYF.

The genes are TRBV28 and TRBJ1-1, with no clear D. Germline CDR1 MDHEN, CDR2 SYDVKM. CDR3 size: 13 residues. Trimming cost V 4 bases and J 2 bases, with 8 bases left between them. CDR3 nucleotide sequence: TGTGCCAGCAGTTCCCCCCCAAACACTGAAGCTTTCTTT. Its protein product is CASSSPPNTEAFF.

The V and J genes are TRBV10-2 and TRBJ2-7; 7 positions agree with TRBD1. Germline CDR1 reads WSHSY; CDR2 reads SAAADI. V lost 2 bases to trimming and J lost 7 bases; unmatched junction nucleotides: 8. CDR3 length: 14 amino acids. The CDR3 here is CASSEGTGVGEQYF. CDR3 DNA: TGCGCCAGCAGTGAGGGAACAGGGGTAGGGGAGCAGTACTTC.

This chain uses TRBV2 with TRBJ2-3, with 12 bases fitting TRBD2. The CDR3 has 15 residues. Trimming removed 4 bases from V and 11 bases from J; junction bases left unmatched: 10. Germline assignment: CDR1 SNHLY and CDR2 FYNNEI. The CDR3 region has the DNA TGTGCCAGCAGTGTTCTAGCGGGAGGGCCTGGGGAGCAGTATTTT. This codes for CASSVLAGGPGEQYF.

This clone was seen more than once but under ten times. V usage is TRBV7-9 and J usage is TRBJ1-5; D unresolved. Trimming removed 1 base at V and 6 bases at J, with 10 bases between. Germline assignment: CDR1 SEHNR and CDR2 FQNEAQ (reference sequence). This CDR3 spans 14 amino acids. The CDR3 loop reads CASSLGPPSQPQHF. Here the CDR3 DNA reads TGTGCCAGCAGCTTAGGTCCCCCCAGTCAGCCCCAGCATTTT.

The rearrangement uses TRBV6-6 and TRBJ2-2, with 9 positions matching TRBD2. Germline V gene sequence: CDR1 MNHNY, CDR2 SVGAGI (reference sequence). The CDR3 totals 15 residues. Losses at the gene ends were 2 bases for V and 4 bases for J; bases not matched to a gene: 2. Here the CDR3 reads CASSYGLALTGELFF. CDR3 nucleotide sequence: TGTGCCAGCAGTTACGGACTAGCGCTCACCGGGGAGCTGTTTTTT.

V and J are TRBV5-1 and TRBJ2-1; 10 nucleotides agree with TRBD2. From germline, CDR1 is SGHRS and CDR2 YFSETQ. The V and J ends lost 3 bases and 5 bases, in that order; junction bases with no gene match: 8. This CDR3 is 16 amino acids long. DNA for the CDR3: TGCGCCAGCAGCTCGCTGCCTAGCGGGAGTCACAATGAGCAGTTCTTC. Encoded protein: CASSSLPSGSHNEQFF.

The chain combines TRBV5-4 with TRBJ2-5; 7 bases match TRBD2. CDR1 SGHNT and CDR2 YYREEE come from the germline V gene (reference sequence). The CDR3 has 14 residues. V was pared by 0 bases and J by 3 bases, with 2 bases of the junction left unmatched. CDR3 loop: CASSLAGLKETQYF. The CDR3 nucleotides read TGTGCCAGCAGCTTGGCGGGACTAAAAGAGACCCAGTACTTC.

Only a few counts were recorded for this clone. CDR3 DNA sequence: TGTGCCAGCAGTACCGGACGGGGGGGCTACACCTTC. Its translation is CASSTGRGGYTF. The chain couples TRBV27 to TRBJ1-2; weak D call: TRBD1 (5 bases). The CDR3 loop spans 12 amino acids. The germline CDR1 and CDR2 sequences are MNHEY and SMNVEV (reference sequence). Trimming cost V 5 bases and J 8 bases, with 12 bases left between them.

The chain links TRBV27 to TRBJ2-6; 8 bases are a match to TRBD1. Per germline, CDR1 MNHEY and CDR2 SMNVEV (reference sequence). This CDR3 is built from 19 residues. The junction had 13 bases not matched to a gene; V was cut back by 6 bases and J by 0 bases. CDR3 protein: CASSLYLRDRNSGANVLTF. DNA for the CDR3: TGTGCCAGCAGCCTATACCTCCGGGACAGGAACTCTGGGGCCAACGTCCTGACTTTC.

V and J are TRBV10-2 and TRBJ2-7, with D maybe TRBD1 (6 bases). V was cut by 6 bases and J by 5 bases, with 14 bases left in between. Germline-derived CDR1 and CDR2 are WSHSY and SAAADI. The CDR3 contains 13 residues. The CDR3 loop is CASRVLTGNEQYF. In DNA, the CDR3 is TGCGCCAGCAGGGTTCTTACAGGGAACGAGCAGTACTTC.

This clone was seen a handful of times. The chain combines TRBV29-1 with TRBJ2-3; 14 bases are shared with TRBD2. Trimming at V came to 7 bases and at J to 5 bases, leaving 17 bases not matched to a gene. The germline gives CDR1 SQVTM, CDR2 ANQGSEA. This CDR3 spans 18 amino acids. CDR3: CSATPGLAGAGGGDTQYF. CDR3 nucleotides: TGCAGCGCCACACCGGGACTAGCGGGAGCAGGAGGTGGAGATACGCAGTATTTT.

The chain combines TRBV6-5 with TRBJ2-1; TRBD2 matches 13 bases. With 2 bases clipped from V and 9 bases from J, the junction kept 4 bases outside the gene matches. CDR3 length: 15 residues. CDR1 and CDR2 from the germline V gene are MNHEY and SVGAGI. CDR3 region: CASSYHGLAGAEQFF. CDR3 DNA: TGTGCCAGCAGTTACCACGGACTAGCGGGAGCTGAGCAGTTCTTC.

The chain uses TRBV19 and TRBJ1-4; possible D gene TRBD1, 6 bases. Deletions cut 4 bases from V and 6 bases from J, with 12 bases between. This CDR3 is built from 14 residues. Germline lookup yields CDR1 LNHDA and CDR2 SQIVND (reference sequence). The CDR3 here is CASSNRAFYEKLFF. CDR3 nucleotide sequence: TGTGCCAGTAGTAACAGGGCTTTTTATGAAAAACTGTTTTTT.